The 28 T cell receptor beta chains below were found in one sample sequenced in a study of radiotherapy plus CTLA-4 blockade in lung cancer. Data came from immunoSEQ multiplex PCR; TCRdb stores just in-frame clones and leaves some out. The sample lists approximately 85,000 clones, around 88% occurring once. This specimen was peripheral blood, taken from a patient treated with radiotherapy plus ipilimumab. All receptors derive from a human donor with non-small cell lung cancer who had a partial response to radiotherapy plus ipilimumab.

This chain joins TRBV2 and TRBJ1-2; tentatively, D is TRBD1 (5 bases). Between the trimmed V and J ends, which lost 9 bases and 4 bases, there was a span of 12 bases. Germline CDR1 and CDR2: SNHLY and FYNNEI. There are 12 residues in the CDR3. CDR3: CARKLTGYGYTF. CDR3 nucleotides: TGTGCCAGGAAGCTTACAGGCTATGGCTACACCTTC.

This clone was counted a single time. The chain joins TRBV6-1 to TRBJ1-1; D gene uncertain. The CDR3 is 16 residues long. The V end was cut by 4 bases, the J end by 5 bases, with 20 bases between. The germline gives CDR1 MNHNS, CDR2 SASEGT. The CDR3 here is CASSVTRSRPATEAFF. The CDR3 DNA is TGTGCCAGCAGTGTGACCAGGTCCCGGCCGGCGACTGAAGCTTTCTTT.

The rearrangement uses TRBV5-4 and TRBJ2-5; 10 bases line up with TRBD2. The germline gives CDR1 SGHNT, CDR2 YYREEE (reference sequence). The length of the CDR3 is 16 residues. Trimming cost V 4 bases and J 7 bases; bases outside gene matches: 13. The CDR3 sequence: CASSRKTSGRFGTQYF. CDR3 nucleotide sequence: TGTGCCAGCAGCCGAAAGACTAGCGGGCGGTTTGGGACCCAGTACTTC.

V gene TRBV7-6 combines with J gene TRBJ2-1, with TRBD2 matching 11 bases. The CDR3 sequence is 16 residues long. J lost 5 bases, V lost 4 bases, and 7 bases had no gene match. Germline V gives CDR1 SGHVS, CDR2 FNYEAQ. DNA of the CDR3: TGTGCCAGCAGCTCGTCTGCTAGCGGGAGGAACAATGAGCAGTTCTTC. Protein: CASSSSASGRNNEQFF.

The chain uses TRBV28 and TRBJ1-1; possible D gene TRBD1, 6 bases. Germline values: CDR1 MDHEN, CDR2 SYDVKM. The CDR3 extends over 14 amino acids. Trimming removed 5 bases from V and 1 base from J, with 11 bases in between. CDR3 loop: CASSNSDRNTEAFF. In nucleotides, the CDR3 is TGTGCCAGCAGTAACTCGGACAGGAACACTGAAGCTTTCTTT.

The chain recombines TRBV7-2 with TRBJ2-1, with 10 nucleotides matching TRBD2. V lost 4 bases, J lost 7 bases, and 4 bases stayed unmatched. The CDR3 is 14 amino acids. CDR1 and CDR2 (germline): SGHTA, FQGNSA. This chain's CDR3 is CASSSTGLANEQFF. The CDR3 DNA reads as TGTGCCAGCAGCTCTACGGGACTAGCGAATGAGCAGTTCTTC.

This clone appeared a single time. The chain uses TRBV4-2 and TRBJ1-2; 8 positions match TRBD1. This CDR3 region has 18 residues. The V gene end was trimmed by 0 bases and the J gene end by 1 base; junction bases not matched to a gene: 10. Looked up from germline, CDR1 is LGHNA and CDR2 is YNFKEQ. The CDR3 loop is CASSQERGRTGNNYGYTF. CDR3 DNA: TGTGCCAGCAGCCAAGAGAGGGGAAGGACAGGGAATAACTATGGCTACACCTTC.

A few counts support this clone. The J gene is TRBJ1-1, the V gene TRBV6-4, with TRBD1 identical over 7 bases. V gave up 4 bases and J gave up 6 bases; unmatched junction bases: 5. Germline V lookup: CDR1 MRHNA, CDR2 SNTAGT. The CDR3 has 13 amino acids. The CDR3 coding sequence is TGTGCCAGCAGTGCGACAGGGACGTCTGAAGCTTTCTTT. Its protein is CASSATGTSEAFF.

The CDR3 is CASSLGQGFVTEAFF. CDR3 in DNA: TGCGCCAGCAGCTTGGGACAGGGGTTTGTCACTGAAGCTTTCTTT. The genes are TRBV5-1 and TRBJ1-1, with TRBD1 identical over 8 bases. CDR1 and CDR2 (germline): SGHRS, YFSETQ. V was pared by 0 bases and J by 4 bases, with 5 bases of the junction left unmatched. There are 15 residues in the CDR3. The variable domain in full, with the rest retrieved from reference TRBV5-1 and TRBJ1-1, is KAGVTQTPRYLIKTRGQQVTLSCSPISGHRSVSWYQQTPGQGLQFLFEYFSETQRNKGNFPGRFSGRQFSNSRSEMNVSTLELGDSALYLCASSLGQGFVTEAFFGQGTRLTVV.

The J gene is TRBJ1-1, the V gene TRBV30, with D possibly matching TRBD1 (5 bases). Germline CDR1 is GTSNPN and CDR2 is SVGIG (reference sequence). The CDR3 is 14 amino acids. V lost 0 bases and J 4 bases, leaving 12 bases between the germline ends. As DNA, the CDR3 is TGTGCCTGGAGTGTACAACAGGATAGCACTGAAGCTTTCTTT. Protein sequence: CAWSVQQDSTEAFF.

V gene TRBV5-6 combines with J gene TRBJ2-3; perhaps TRBD2 as D (6 bases). This CDR3 region has 13 residues. Germline loops: CDR1 SGHDT, CDR2 YYEEEE. The ends were cut back, 4 bases at V and 5 bases at J, with 11 bases in the middle. The CDR3: CASSPLGGDTQYF. In nucleotides, the CDR3 is TGTGCCAGCAGCCCACTCGGGGGAGATACGCAGTATTTT. The full variable domain, with the rest looked up from reference TRBV5-6 and TRBJ2-3, is DAGVTQSPTHLIKTRGQQVTLRCSPKSGHDTVSWYQQALGQGPQFIFQYYEEEERQRGNFPDRFSGHQFPNYSSELNVNALLLGDSALYLCASSPLGGDTQYFGPGTRLTVL.

The J gene is TRBJ2-1, the V gene TRBV6-5; possible D gene TRBD2, 5 bases. The germline V gene encodes CDR1 MNHEY and CDR2 SVGAGI. With 2 bases removed from V and 8 bases from J, the gap between germline ends came to 13 bases. This CDR3 comprises 14 residues. Here the CDR3 reads CASSYVALAHEQFF. The CDR3 DNA follows: TGTGCCAGCAGTTACGTGGCTCTAGCTCATGAGCAGTTCTTC.

This clone came up a few times. The rearrangement joins TRBV18 to TRBJ2-5; D not certain. Germline assignment: CDR1 KGHSH and CDR2 LQKENI. The CDR3 runs to 16 residues. V was shortened by 2 bases and J by 7 bases, with 20 bases between the two germline ends. The CDR3 reads CASSPISPSGLVTQYF. For the CDR3, the DNA is TGTGCCAGCTCACCAATTTCGCCAAGTGGGCTTGTGACCCAGTACTTC.

In this sample, this clone turned up once. CDR3 sequence: CASSLGGPGLAAYNEQFF. The DNA of the CDR3 is TGTGCCAGCAGCTTGGGTGGGCCGGGACTAGCGGCGTACAATGAGCAGTTCTTC. The rearrangement uses TRBV5-4 and TRBJ2-1; 11 bases fit TRBD2. The germline V gene has CDR1 SGHNT and CDR2 YYREEE (reference sequence). This CDR3 region has 18 residues. V lost 0 bases to trimming and J lost 4 bases; unmatched junction nucleotides: 9.

This rearrangement joins TRBV29-1 to TRBJ2-4; tentatively, D is TRBD1 (5 bases). V dropped 4 bases and J dropped 2 bases, with 12 bases sitting between them. CDR3 length: 14 residues. The germline gives CDR1 SQVTM, CDR2 ANQGSEA. The CDR3 region has the DNA TGCAGCGTTGTCGAAGGGGTGCCCAAAAACATTCAGTACTTC. This sequence encodes CSVVEGVPKNIQYF.

This chain joins TRBV7-2 and TRBJ2-5; no definite D call. The V end was cut by 5 bases, the J end by 0 bases, with 10 bases between. This CDR3 comprises 14 residues. Germline CDR1 and CDR2: SGHTA and FQGNSA. The CDR3 loop is CASSTDTYQETQYF. CDR3 DNA sequence: TGTGCCAGCAGCACTGACACCTACCAAGAGACCCAGTACTTC. The variable domain in full, completed from reference TRBV7-2 and TRBJ2-5, reads GAGVSQSPSNKVTEKGKDVELRCDPISGHTALYWYRQSLGQGLEFLIYFQGNSAPDKSGLPSDRFSAERTGGSVSTLTIQRTQQEDSAVYLCASSTDTYQETQYFGPGTRLLVL.

This clone was seen just once. The CDR3 region is CASSSGTGVHGELFF. The CDR3 nucleotides are TGTGCCAGCAGTTCCGGGACAGGGGTTCACGGGGAGCTGTTTTTT. V and J are TRBV28 and TRBJ2-2, with 10 bases that match TRBD1. In germline, CDR1 is MDHEN, CDR2 SYDVKM. After removal of 4 bases from V and 7 bases from J, the junction contained 6 bases not matched to a gene. The CDR3 length is 15 residues.

As DNA, the CDR3 is TGCGCCAGCAGCTCCACCCCGGGAGGAGACTACGAGCAGTACTTC. This translates into CASSSTPGGDYEQYF. The V call is TRBV5-1, the J call TRBJ2-7, with TRBD2 matching 7 bases. Trimming removed 3 bases from V and 3 bases from J; junction bases left unmatched: 9. The CDR3 is 15 residues long. Germline V gene data show CDR1 as SGHRS and CDR2 as YFSETQ.

The V call is TRBV6-1, the J call TRBJ2-3; 12 nucleotides align to TRBD2. Germline CDR1 reads MNHNS; CDR2 reads SASEGT. The V segment lost 4 bases and the J segment 5 bases; nucleotides outside the gene matches: 10. The CDR3 spans 17 residues. CDR3 in amino acids: CASSGTSGTQIGDTQYF. The CDR3 DNA reads TGTGCCAGCAGTGGGACTAGCGGGACACAGATAGGAGATACGCAGTATTTT.

CDR3: CASSLEGNEQFF. CDR3 in DNA: TGTGCCAGCAGTTTAGAGGGCAATGAGCAGTTCTTC. V is TRBV27 and J is TRBJ2-1; weak D call: TRBD2 (5 bases). V was pared by 2 bases and J by 6 bases, with 5 bases between. Germline V gene sequence: CDR1 MNHEY, CDR2 SMNVEV (reference sequence). This CDR3 has 12 amino acids.

This chain uses TRBV13 with TRBJ2-5, with 8 nucleotides matching TRBD1. The end of the DNA fits TRBJ2-7 better, so the J call may be wrong. The CDR3 length is 15 residues. Germline assignment: CDR1 PRHDT and CDR2 FYEKMQ (reference sequence). The CDR3 DNA sequence: TGTGCCAGCAGCTTACTGGGCACAGGGGGCTACGAGCAGTACTTC. This codes for CASSLLGTGGYEQYF.

The gene calls are TRBV18 and TRBJ2-7, with a tentative D call TRBD1 (5 bases). The CDR3 runs 14 residues. The germline V gene encodes CDR1 KGHSH and CDR2 LQKENI. Deletions cut 0 bases from V and 0 bases from J, with 6 bases between. CDR3 coding DNA: TGTGCCAGCTCACCACCGGGGCTCTCCTACGAGCAGTACTTC. It is translated as CASSPPGLSYEQYF.

The genes are TRBV20-1 and TRBJ1-2; D is ambiguous. CDR3 size: 11 residues. Looked up from germline, CDR1 is DFQATT and CDR2 is SNEGSKA (reference sequence). Between the trimmed V and J ends, which lost 4 bases and 0 bases, there was a span of 3 bases. CDR3 nucleotide sequence: TGCAGTGCTACAGCTAACTATGGCTACACCTTC. Its protein product is CSATANYGYTF.

This clone was counted between two and nine times. The gene calls are TRBV28 and TRBJ1-2, with 7 bases fitting TRBD1. The CDR3 has 15 residues. The germline gives CDR1 MDHEN, CDR2 SYDVKM. Trimming cost V 4 bases and J 2 bases; bases outside gene matches: 7. CDR3 nucleotides: TGTGCCAGCAGTTCCAGACTCAGGGGGAACTATGGCTACACCTTC. Translating it yields CASSSRLRGNYGYTF.

The CDR3 is CASSKNRDRLGYTF. The CDR3 coding sequence is TGTGCCAGCAGCAAAAACAGGGATCGTCTTGGCTACACCTTC. This chain links TRBV7-2 with TRBJ1-2; TRBD1 might be the D (6 bases). The germline V gene has CDR1 SGHTA and CDR2 FQGNSA. Between the trimmed V and J ends, which lost 5 bases and 7 bases, there was a span of 17 bases. The CDR3 totals 14 residues.

J is TRBJ2-3 and V is TRBV2; 8 bases line up with TRBD2. Looked up from germline, CDR1 is SNHLY and CDR2 is FYNNEI. The V gene end was trimmed by 2 bases and the J gene end by 6 bases; junction bases not matched to a gene: 7. The CDR3 runs 15 residues. CDR3 DNA: TGTGCCAGCAGTGAATTAGGGTCGGGAGGGGATACGCAGTATTTT. Residues: CASSELGSGGDTQYF.

This chain joins TRBV7-2 and TRBJ1-1; D unresolved. Trimming pared 3 bases from V and 0 bases from J, leaving 8 bases between. Germline CDR1 SGHTA, CDR2 FQGNSA. This CDR3 is built from 14 residues. CDR3 protein: CASSFDTMNTEAFF. In DNA form, the CDR3 reads TGTGCCAGCAGCTTCGACACGATGAACACTGAAGCTTTCTTT.

The chain is built from TRBV5-8 and TRBJ1-2; D not certain. V lost 4 bases and J lost 5, with 12 bases in between. CDR3 length: 13 amino acids. CDR1 is SGHTS and CDR2 is YDEGEE in the germline V gene. CDR3 sequence: CASSPIRSYGYTF. The CDR3 DNA sequence: TGTGCCAGCAGCCCGATTAGGAGTTATGGCTACACCTTC.